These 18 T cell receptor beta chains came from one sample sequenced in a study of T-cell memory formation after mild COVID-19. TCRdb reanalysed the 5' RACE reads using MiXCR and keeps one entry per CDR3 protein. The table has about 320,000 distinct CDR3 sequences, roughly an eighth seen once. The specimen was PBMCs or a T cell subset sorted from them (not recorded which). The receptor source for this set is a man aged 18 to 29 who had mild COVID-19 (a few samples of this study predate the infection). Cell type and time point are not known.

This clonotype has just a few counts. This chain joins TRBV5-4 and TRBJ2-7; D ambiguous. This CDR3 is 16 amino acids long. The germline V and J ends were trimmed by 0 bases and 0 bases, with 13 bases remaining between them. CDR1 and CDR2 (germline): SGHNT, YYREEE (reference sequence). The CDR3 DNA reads TGTGCCAGCAGCTTGGGGTCCTCAATCAGCTCCTACGAGCAGTACTTC. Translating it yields CASSLGSSISSYEQYF.

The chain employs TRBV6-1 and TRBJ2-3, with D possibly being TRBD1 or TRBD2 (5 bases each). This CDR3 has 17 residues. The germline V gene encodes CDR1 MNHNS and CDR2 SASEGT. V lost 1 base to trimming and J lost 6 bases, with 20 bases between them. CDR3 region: CASSEVARGPLGDTQYF. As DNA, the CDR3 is TGTGCCAGCAGTGAAGTAGCGAGGGGCCCCCTTGGGGATACGCAGTATTTT.

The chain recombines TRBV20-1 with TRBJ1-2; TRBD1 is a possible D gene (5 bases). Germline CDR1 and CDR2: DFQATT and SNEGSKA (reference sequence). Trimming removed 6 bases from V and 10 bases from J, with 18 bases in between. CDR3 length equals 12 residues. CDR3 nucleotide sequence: TGCAGTGCCAGGCACAGGCTAAATTTCTACACCTTC. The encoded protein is CSARHRLNFYTF.

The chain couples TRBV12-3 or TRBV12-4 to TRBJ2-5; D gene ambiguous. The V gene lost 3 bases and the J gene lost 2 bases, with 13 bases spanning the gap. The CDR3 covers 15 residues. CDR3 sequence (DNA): TGTGCCAGCAGTTTTGGCAGGCGAAGTCAAGAGACCCAGTACTTC. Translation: CASSFGRRSQETQYF.

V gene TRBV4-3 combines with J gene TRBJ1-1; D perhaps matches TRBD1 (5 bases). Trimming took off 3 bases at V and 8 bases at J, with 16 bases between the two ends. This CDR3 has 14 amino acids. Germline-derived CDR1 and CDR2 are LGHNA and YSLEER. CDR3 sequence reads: CASSHRVGGTEAFF. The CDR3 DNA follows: TGCGCCAGCAGCCACCGCGTGGGCGGGACCGAAGCTTTCTTT.

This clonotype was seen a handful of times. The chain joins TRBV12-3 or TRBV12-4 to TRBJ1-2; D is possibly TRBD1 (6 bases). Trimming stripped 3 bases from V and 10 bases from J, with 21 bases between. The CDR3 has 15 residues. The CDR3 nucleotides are TGTGCCAGCAGTTTCGGACAGTTTCCCTACTATCCCTACACCTTC. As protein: CASSFGQFPYYPYTF.

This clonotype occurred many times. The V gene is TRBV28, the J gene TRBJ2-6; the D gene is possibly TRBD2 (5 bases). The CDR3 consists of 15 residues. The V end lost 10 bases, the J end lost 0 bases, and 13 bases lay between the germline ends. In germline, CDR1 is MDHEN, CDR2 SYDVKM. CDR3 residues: CATSGRDSGANVLTF. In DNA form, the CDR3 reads TGTGCCACCTCTGGACGGGACTCTGGGGCCAACGTCCTGACTTTC. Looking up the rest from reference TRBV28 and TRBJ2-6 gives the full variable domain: DVKVTQSSRYLVKRTGEKVFLECVQDMDHENMFWYRQDPGLGLRLIYFSYDVKMKEKGDIPEGYSVSREKKERFSLILESASTNQTSMYLCATSGRDSGANVLTFGAGSRLTVL.

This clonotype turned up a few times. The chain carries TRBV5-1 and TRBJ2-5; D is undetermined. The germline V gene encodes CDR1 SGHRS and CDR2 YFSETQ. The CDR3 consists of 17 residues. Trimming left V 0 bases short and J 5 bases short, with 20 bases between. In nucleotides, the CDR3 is TGCGCCAGCAGCTTGGCCTATCTATGGGGTCTGGGGGAGACCCAGTACTTC. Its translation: CASSLAYLWGLGETQYF.

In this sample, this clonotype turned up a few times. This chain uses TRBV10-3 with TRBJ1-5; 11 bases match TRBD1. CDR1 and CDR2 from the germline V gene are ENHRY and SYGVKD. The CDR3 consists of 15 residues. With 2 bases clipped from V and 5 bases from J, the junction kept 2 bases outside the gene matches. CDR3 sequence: CAISERGQGDQPQHF. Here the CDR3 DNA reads TGTGCCATCAGTGAGCGGGGACAGGGGGATCAGCCCCAGCATTTT.

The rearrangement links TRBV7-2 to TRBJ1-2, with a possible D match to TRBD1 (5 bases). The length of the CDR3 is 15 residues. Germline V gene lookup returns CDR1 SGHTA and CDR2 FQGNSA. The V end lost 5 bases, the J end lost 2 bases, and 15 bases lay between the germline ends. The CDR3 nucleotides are TGTGCCAGCAGCCTTAGACGGGGGGGGAACTATGGCTACACCTTC. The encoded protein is CASSLRRGGNYGYTF. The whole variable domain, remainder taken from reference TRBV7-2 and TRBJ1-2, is GAGVSQSPSNKVTEKGKDVELRCDPISGHTALYWYRQSLGQGLEFLIYFQGNSAPDKSGLPSDRFSAERTGGSVSTLTIQRTQQEDSAVYLCASSLRRGGNYGYTFGSGTRLTVV.

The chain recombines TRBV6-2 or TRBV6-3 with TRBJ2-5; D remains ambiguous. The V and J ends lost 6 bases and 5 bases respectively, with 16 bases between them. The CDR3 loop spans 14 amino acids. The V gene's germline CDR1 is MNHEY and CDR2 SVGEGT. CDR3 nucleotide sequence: TGTGCCAGCAGCCTAGGACCTTTTGGCGAGACCCAGTACTTC. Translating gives CASSLGPFGETQYF.

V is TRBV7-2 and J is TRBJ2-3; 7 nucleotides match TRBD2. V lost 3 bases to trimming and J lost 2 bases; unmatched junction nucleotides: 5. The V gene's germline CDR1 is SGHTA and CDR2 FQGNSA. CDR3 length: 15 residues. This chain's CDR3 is CASSFNGGTTDTQYF. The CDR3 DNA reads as TGTGCCAGCAGCTTCAACGGGGGGACCACAGATACGCAGTATTTT.

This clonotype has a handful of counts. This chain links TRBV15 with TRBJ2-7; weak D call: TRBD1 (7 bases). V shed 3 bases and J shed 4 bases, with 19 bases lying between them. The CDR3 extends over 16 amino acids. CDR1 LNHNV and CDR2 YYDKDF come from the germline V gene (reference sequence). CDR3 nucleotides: TGTGCCACCAGCAGGTCAGGGGGGCGAGGAACGTACGAGCAGTACTTC. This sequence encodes CATSRSGGRGTYEQYF.

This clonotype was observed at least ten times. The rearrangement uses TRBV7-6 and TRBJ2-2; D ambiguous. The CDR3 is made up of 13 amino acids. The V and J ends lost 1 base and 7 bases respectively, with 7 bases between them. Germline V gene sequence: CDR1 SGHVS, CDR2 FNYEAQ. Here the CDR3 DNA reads TGTGCCAGCAGCTTAGAGTCCCTCGGGGAGCTGTTTTTT. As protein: CASSLESLGELFF.

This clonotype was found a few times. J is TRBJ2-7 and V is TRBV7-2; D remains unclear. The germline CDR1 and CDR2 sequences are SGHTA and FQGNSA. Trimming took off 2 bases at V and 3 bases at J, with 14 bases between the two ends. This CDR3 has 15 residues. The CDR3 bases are TGTGCCAGCAGCTTACTGGGCACTCGAGGCTACGAGCAGTACTTC. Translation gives CASSLLGTRGYEQYF.

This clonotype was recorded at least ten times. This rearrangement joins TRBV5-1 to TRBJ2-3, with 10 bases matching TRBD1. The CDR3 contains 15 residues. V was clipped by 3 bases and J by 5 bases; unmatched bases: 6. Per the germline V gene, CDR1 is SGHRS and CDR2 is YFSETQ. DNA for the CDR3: TGCGCCAGCAGCTCTGGGACAGGGGTTGAAGATACGCAGTATTTT. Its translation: CASSSGTGVEDTQYF.

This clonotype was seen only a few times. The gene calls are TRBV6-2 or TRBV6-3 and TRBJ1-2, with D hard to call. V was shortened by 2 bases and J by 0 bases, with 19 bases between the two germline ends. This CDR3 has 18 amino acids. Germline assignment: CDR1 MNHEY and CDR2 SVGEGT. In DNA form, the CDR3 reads TGTGCCAGCAGTTACGAAACGGGTCGCCACCTTTCTAACTATGGCTACACCTTC. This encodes CASSYETGRHLSNYGYTF.

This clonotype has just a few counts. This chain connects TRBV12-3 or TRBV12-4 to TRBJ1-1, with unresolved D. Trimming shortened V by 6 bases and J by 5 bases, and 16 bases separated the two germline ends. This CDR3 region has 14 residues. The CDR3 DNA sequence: TGTGCCAGCAGCCGGCGGGGTTTAGAAACTGAAGCTTTCTTT. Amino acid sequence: CASSRRGLETEAFF.